This T cell receptor (beta chain) was retrieved from a study of cytomegalovirus exposure and HLA in healthy donors. Study summary: When 398 donors were genotyped, about 80% of them were found to fall in the Caucasian-associated ancestry cluster.

A single count supports this clone. Both 60 Vbeta primers and 13 Jbeta primers went into the PCR. Sequenced by immunoSEQ multiplex PCR; TCRdb stores in-frame clones only, minus some. The data contain 100,000 to 150,000 clones, around 82% of them seen just once; the ten biggest clones take up 1.2%. The sequence was obtained from a female donor in good health and CMV-seronegative. Sequencing was done on a sample of PBMCs.

CDR3 amino acids: CASSHLRRGISSGANVLTF. The CDR3 DNA is TGCGCCAGCAGCCACTTGCGAAGAGGCATAAGCTCTGGGGCCAACGTCCTGACTTTC. J is TRBJ2-6 and V is TRBV4-1; D call uncertain. The CDR3 contains 19 residues. From germline, CDR1 is MGHRA and CDR2 YSYEKL. V lost 3 bases and J lost 0, with 18 bases in between.